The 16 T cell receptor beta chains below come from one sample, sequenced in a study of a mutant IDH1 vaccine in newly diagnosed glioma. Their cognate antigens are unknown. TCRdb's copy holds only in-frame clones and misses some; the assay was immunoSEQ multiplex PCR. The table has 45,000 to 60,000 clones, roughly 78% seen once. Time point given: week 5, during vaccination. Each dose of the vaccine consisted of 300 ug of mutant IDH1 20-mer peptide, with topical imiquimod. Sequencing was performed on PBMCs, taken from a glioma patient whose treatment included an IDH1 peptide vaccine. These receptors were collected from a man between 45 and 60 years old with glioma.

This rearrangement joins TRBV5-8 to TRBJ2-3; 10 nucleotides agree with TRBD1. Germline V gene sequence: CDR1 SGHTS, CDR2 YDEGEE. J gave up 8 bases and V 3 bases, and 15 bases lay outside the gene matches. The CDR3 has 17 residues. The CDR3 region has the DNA TGTGCCAGCAGCTACGAGGGACAGGGGTCACAGAAGACTACGCAGTATTTT. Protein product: CASSYEGQGSQKTTQYF.

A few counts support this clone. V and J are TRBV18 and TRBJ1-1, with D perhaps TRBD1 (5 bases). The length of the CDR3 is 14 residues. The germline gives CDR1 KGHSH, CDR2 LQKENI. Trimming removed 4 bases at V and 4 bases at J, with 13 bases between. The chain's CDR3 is CASSLQGGGTEAFF. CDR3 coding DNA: TGTGCCAGCTCACTTCAGGGTGGGGGCACTGAAGCTTTCTTT.

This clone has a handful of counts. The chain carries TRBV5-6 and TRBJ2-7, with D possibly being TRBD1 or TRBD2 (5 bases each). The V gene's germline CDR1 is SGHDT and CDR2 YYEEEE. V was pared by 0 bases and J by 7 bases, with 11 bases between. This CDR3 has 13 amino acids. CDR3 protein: CASSLGLWGEQYF. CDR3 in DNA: TGTGCCAGCAGCTTGGGCCTTTGGGGGGAGCAGTACTTC.

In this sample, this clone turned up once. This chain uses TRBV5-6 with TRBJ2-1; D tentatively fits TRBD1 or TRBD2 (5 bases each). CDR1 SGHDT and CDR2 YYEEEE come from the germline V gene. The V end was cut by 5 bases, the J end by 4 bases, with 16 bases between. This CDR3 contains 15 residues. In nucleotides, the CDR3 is TGTGCCAGCAGTTCCCGAGGGGTAACTTACAATGAGCAGTTCTTC. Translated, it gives CASSSRGVTYNEQFF.

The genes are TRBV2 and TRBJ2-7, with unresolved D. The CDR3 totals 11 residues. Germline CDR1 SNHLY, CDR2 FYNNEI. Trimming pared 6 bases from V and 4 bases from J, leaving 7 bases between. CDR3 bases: TGTGCCAGCAGCGTCAGATACGAGCAGTACTTC. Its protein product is CASSVRYEQYF.

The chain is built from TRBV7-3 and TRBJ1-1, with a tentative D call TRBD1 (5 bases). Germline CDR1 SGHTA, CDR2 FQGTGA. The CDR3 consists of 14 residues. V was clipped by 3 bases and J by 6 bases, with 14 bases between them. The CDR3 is CASSLSGQNSEAFF. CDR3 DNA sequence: TGTGCCAGCAGCTTGTCTGGACAAAATTCTGAAGCTTTCTTT.

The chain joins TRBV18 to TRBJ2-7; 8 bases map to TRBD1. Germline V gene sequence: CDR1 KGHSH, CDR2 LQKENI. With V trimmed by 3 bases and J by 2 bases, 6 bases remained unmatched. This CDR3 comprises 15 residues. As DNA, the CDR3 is TGTGCCAGCTCACCCTCGGACAGGGTGACCTACGAGCAGTACTTC. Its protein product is CASSPSDRVTYEQYF.

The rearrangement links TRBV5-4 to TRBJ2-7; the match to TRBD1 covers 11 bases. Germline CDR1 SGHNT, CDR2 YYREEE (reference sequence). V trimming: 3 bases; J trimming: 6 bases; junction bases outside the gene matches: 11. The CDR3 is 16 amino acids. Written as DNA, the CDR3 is TGTGCCAGCAGCTCTACTGGACAGGGGGCGCGGGTCGAGCAGTACTTC. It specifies CASSSTGQGARVEQYF.

The CDR3 nucleotides are TGCAGCGTTGAAGTGTGGGGTGGGGGCGACTATGGCTACACCTTC. Protein sequence: CSVEVWGGGDYGYTF. This sequence joins TRBV29-1 and TRBJ1-2; D may be TRBD1 (6 bases). Trimming removed 1 base at V and 3 bases at J, with 15 bases between. The CDR3 spans 15 residues. Germline V gives CDR1 SQVTM, CDR2 ANQGSEA.

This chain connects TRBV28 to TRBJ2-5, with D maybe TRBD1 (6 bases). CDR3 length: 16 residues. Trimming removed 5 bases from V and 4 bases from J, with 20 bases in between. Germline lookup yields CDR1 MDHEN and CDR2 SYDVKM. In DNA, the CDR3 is TGTGCCAGCAGTCGATGGACAGAACAAGAAGGAGAGACCCAGTACTTC. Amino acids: CASSRWTEQEGETQYF.

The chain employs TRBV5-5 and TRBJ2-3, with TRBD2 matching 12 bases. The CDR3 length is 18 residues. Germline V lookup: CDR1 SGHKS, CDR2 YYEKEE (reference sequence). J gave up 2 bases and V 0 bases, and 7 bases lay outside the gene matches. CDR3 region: CASSLAGTSGRNTDTQYF. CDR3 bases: TGTGCCAGCAGCTTGGCCGGGACTAGCGGGCGAAACACAGATACGCAGTATTTT.

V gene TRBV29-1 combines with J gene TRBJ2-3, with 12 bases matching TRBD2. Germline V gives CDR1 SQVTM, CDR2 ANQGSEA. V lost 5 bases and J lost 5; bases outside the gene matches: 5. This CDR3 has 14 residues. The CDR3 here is CSVPSGGAGDTQYF. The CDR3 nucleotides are TGCAGCGTTCCTAGCGGGGGGGCAGGAGATACGCAGTATTTT.

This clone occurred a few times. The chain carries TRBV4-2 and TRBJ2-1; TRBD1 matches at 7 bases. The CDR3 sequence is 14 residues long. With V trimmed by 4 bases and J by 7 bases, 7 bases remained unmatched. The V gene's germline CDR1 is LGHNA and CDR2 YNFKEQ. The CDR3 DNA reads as TGTGCCAGCAGCCGCGGACAGGAGCGGAATGAGCAGTTCTTC. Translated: CASSRGQERNEQFF.

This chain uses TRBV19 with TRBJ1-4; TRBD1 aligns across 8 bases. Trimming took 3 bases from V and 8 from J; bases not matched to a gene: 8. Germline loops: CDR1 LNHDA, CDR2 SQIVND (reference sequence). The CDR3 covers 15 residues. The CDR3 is CASSINTGGGEKLFF. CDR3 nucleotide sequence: TGTGCCAGTAGTATCAACACAGGGGGTGGAGAAAAACTGTTTTTT. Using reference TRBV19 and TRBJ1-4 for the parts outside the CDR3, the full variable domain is DGGITQSPKYLFRKEGQNVTLSCEQNLNHDAMYWYRQDPGQGLRLIYYSQIVNDFQKGDIAEGYSVSREKKESFPLTVTSAQKNPTAFYLCASSINTGGGEKLFFGSGTQLSVL.

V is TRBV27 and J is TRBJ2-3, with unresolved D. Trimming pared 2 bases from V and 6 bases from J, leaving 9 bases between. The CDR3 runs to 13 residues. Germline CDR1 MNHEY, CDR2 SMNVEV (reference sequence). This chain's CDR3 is CASSLNNLDTQYF. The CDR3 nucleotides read TGTGCCAGCAGTTTAAATAACCTGGATACGCAGTATTTT.

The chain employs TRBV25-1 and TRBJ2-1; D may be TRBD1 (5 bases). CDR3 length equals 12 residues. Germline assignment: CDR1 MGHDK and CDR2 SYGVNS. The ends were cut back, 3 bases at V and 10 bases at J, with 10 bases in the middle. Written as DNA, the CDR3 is TGTGCCAGCAGTGACCAGAACAGGGAGCAGTTCTTC. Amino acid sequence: CASSDQNREQFF.